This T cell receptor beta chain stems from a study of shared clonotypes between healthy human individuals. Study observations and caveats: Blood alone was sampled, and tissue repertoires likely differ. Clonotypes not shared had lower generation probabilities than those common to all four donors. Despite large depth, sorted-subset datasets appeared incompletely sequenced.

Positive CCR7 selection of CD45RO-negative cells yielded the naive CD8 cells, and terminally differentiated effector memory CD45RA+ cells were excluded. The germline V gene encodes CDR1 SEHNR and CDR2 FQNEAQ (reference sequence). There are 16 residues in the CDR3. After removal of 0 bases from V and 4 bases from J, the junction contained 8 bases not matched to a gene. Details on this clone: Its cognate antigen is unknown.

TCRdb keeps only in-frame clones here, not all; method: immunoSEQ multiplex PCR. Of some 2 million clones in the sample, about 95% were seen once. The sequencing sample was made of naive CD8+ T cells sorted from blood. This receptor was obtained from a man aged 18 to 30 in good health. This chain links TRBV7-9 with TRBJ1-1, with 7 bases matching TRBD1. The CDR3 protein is CASSLAGGGTGTEAFF. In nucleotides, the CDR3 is TGTGCCAGCAGCTTAGCGGGAGGGGGCACTGGCACTGAAGCTTTCTTT.